Described below is a single TCR beta chain sequence and its context. Antigen specificity is unknown. Between the trimmed V and J ends, which lost 5 bases and 0 bases, there was a span of 11 bases. This CDR3 has 15 amino acids. CDR1 is SSHAT and CDR2 is FNYEAQ in the germline V gene (reference sequence). Profiled with immunoSEQ multiplex PCR; TCRdb holds only in-frame clones, not every one. In the table there are approximately 530,000 clones, roughly 95% of which are singletons. These data come from a study of shared clonotypes between healthy human individuals. Overall study context: Donor composition was a couple of women and a few men, aged 18 to 49. Study findings and constraints: Clonotypes shared by all four donors outscored non-shared clonotypes in generation probability.

This chain links TRBV7-7 with TRBJ2-1, with D unresolved. The receptor comes from a woman aged 30 to 39 in good health. Sequenced sample: naive CD4+ T cells sorted from blood. The subset: CD45RA+ positively selected. CDR3: CASSIRRSSYNEQFF. CDR3 coding DNA: TGTGCCAGCAGCATACGCCGTAGCTCCTACAATGAGCAGTTCTTC. Together with reference TRBV7-7 and TRBJ2-1, the CDR3 gives the full variable domain: GAGVSQSPRYKVTKRGQDVTLRCDPISSHATLYWYQQALGQGPEFLTYFNYEAQPDKSGLPSDRFSAERPEGSISTLTIQRTEQRDSAMYRCASSIRRSSYNEQFFGPGTRLTVL.